This TCR beta chain was identified during a study of low-dose radiotherapy and immunotherapy resistance in tumors. Study details: Patients took oral aspirin 300 mg daily for four cycles from cycle 1 day 1.

First-strand cDNA relied on TRAV- and TRBV-specific primers spanning alpha and beta chains. With a V-primer adapter and a constant-region primer, TCRs were amplified for approximately 19 PCR cycles. From the reads, TCRdb called clonotypes with MiXCR, one entry per CDR3 protein. Among 60,000 to 90,000 distinct CDR3 sequences, 30% to 40% were seen once, and the ten largest hold approximately 12%. The sample holds many counts of this clonotype. Indicated time point: before trial treatment. Eligibility criteria specified advanced solid malignancies devoid of tumor-infiltrating lymphocytes. The material sequenced was PBMCs, taken before treatment. This clonotype was obtained from a female donor with ovarian cancer.

DNA for the CDR3: TGTGCCAGCGCCTATTCGGGAGAGACCCAGTACTTC. Its translation: CASAYSGETQYF. V gene TRBV6-2 or TRBV6-3 combines with J gene TRBJ2-5; no firm D call. Germline values: CDR1 MNHEY, CDR2 SVGEGT. Trimming stripped 8 bases from V and 4 bases from J, with 11 bases between. CDR3 size: 12 residues.